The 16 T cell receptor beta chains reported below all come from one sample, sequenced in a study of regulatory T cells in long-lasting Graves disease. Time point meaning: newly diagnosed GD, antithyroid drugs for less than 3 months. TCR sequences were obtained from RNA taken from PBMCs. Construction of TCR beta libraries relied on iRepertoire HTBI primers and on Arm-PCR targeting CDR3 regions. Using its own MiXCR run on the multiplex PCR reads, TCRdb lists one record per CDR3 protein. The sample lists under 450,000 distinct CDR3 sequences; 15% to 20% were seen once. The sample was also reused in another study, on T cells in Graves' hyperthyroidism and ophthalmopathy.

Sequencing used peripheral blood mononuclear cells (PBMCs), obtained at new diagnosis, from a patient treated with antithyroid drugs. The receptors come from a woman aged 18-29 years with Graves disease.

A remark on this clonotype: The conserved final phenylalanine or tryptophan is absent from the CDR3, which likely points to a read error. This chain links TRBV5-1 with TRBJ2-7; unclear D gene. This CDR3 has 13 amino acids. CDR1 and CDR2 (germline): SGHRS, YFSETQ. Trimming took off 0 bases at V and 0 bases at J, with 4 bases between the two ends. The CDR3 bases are TGCGCCAGCAGCTTGGGGAGCTCCTACGAGCAGTACATC. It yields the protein CASSLGSSYEQYI.

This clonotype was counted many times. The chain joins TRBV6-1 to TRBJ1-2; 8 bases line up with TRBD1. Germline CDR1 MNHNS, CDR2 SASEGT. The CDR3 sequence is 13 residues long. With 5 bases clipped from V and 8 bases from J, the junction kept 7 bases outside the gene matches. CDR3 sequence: CASSPPGQDGYTF. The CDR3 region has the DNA TGTGCCAGCAGTCCCCCGGGACAGGACGGCTACACCTTC.

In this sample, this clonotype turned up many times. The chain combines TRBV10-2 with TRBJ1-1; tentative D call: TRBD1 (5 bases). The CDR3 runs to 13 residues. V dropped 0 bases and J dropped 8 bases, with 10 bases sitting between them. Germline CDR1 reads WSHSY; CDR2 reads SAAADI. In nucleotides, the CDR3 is TGCGCCAGCAGTGAGTCGAGGCAGGGAGAAGCTTTCTTT. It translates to CASSESRQGEAFF.

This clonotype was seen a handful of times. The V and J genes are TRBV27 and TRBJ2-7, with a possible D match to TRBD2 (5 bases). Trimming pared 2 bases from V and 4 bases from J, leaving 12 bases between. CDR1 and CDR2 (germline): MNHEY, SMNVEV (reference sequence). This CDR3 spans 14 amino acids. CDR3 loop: CASSLETGGYEQYF. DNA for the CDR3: TGTGCCAGCAGTTTAGAGACTGGCGGGTACGAGCAGTACTTC.

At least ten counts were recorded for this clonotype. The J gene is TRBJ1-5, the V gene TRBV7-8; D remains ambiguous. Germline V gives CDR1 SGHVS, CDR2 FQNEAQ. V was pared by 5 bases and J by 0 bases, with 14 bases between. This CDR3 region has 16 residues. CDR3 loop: CASSPDAENSNQPQHF. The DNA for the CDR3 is TGTGCCAGCAGCCCAGACGCCGAGAATAGCAATCAGCCCCAGCATTTT.

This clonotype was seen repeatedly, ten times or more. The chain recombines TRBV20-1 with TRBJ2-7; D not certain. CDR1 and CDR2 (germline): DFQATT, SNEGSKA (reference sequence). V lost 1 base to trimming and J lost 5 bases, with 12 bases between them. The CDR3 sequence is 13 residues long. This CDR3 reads CSARGSWNDEQYF. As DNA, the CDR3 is TGCAGTGCTAGAGGGTCGTGGAACGACGAGCAGTACTTC.

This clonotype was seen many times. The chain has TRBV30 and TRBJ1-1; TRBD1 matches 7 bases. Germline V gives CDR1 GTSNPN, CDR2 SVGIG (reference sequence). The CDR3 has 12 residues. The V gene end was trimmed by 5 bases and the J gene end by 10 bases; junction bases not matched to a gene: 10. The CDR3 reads CAWDQGDGGAFF. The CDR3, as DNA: TGTGCCTGGGATCAGGGGGACGGGGGAGCTTTCTTT.

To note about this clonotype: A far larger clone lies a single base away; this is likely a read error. The CDR3 protein is CASSSEPGVQFF. CDR3 nucleotide sequence: TGTGCCAGCAGCTCAGAGCCAGGGGTGCAGTTCTTC. The genes are TRBV7-3 and TRBJ2-3, with D maybe TRBD1 (6 bases). The J call may be mistaken, given a closer DNA end match to TRBJ2-1. Germline values: CDR1 SGHTA, CDR2 FQGTGA. This CDR3 contains 12 residues.

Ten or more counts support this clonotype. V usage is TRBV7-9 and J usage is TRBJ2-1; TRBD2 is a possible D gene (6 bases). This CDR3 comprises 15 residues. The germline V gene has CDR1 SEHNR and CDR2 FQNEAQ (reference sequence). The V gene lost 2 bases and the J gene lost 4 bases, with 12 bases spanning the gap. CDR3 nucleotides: TGTGCCAGCAGCTTAACGGGGGAGGCGTACAATGAGCAGTTCTTC. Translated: CASSLTGEAYNEQFF. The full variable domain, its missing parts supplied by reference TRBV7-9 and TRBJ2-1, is DTGVSQNPRHKITKRGQNVTFRCDPISEHNRLYWYRQTLGQGPEFLTYFQNEAQLEKSRLLSDRFSAERPKGSFSTLEIQRTEQGDSAMYLCASSLTGEAYNEQFFGPGTRLTVL.

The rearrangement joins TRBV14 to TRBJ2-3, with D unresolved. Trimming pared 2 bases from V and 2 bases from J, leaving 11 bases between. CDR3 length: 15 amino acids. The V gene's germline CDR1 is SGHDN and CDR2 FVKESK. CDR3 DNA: TGTGCCAGCAGCCAAATTGGCATCCTCACAGATACGCAGTATTTT. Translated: CASSQIGILTDTQYF. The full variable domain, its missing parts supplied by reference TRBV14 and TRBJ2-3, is EAGVTQFPSHSVIEKGQTVTLRCDPISGHDNLYWYRRVMGKEIKFLLHFVKESKQDESGMPNNRFLAERTGGTYSTLKVQPAELEDSGVYFCASSQIGILTDTQYFGPGTRLTVL.

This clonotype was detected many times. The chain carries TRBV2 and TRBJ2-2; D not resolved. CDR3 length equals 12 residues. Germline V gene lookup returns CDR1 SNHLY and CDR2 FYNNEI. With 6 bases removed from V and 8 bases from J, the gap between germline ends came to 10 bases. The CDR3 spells CASSIFQGELFF. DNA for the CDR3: TGTGCCAGCAGCATATTCCAAGGGGAGCTGTTTTTT.

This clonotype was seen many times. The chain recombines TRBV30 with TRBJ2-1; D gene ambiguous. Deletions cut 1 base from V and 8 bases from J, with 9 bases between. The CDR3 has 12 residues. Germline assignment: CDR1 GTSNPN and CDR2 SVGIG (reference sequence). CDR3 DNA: TGTGCCTGGAGTGAGTCGGCTTATGAGCAGTTCTTC. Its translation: CAWSESAYEQFF.

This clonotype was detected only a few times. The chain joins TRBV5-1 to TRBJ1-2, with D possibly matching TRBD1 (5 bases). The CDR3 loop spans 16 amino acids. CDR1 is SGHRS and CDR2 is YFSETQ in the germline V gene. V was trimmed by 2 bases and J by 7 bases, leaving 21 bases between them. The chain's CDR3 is CASSLSGKHNGGGYTF. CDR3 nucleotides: TGCGCCAGCAGCTTAAGCGGGAAGCACAACGGGGGTGGCTACACCTTC.

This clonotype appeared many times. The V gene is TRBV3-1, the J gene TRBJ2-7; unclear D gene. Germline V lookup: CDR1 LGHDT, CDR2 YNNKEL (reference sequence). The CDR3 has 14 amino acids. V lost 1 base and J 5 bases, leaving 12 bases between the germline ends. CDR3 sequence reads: CASSQGRAADEQYF. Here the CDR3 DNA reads TGTGCCAGCAGCCAAGGTCGGGCTGCGGACGAGCAGTACTTC.

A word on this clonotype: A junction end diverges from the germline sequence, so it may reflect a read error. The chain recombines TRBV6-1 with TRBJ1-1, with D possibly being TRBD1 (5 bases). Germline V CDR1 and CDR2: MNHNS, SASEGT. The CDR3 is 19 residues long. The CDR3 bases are TGTACCAGCATCAACCCATTTTCGCTAAATAACGGGGGAAACACTGAAGCTTTCTTT. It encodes CTSINPFSLNNGGNTEAFF.

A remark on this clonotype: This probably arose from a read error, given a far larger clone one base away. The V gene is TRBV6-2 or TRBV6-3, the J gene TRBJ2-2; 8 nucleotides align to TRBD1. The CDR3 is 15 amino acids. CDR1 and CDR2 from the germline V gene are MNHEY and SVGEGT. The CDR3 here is CDSSSGQGNTGELFF. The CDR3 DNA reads TGTGACAGCAGTTCCGGACAGGGTAACACCGGGGAGCTGTTTTTT.